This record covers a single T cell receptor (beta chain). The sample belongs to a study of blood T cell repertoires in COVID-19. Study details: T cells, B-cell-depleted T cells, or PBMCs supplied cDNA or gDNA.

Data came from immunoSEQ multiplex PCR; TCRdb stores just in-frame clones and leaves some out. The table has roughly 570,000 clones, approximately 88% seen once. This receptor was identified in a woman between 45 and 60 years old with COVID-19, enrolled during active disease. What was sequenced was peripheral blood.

Written as DNA, the CDR3 is TGTGCCAGCAGTCAAGAGAGATGGGGCGGTGAAAAACTGTTTTTT. Protein: CASSQERWGGEKLFF. The chain recombines TRBV27 with TRBJ1-4; D may be TRBD1 (5 bases). The germline V and J ends were trimmed by 5 bases and 7 bases, with 17 bases remaining between them. Germline V lookup: CDR1 MNHEY, CDR2 SMNVEV (reference sequence). The CDR3 is made up of 15 amino acids. The entire variable domain, with the rest obtained from reference TRBV27 and TRBJ1-4, is as follows: EAQVTQNPRYLITVTGKKLTVTCSQNMNHEYMSWYRQDPGLGLRQIYYSMNVEVTDKGDVPEGYKVSRKEKRNFPLILESPSPNQTSLYFCASSQERWGGEKLFFGSGTQLSVL.